Below are 25 T cell receptor beta chains sequenced from a single sample in a study of cytomegalovirus exposure and HLA in healthy donors. Primers for the PCR totalled 60 Vbeta and 13 Jbeta. Sequencing was performed with immunoSEQ multiplex PCR; in TCRdb, only in-frame clones are kept and a portion is missing. The sample holds more than 75,000 clones, approximately 69% seen once. The source material was PBMCs. Receptor source: a man aged 40-50 years in good health and CMV-seropositive.

The chain combines TRBV19 with TRBJ1-6; 7 positions agree with TRBD1. After removal of 7 bases from V and 6 bases from J, the junction contained 9 bases not matched to a gene. Germline V gene lookup returns CDR1 LNHDA and CDR2 SQIVND (reference sequence). The CDR3 contains 15 residues. The CDR3 nucleotides read TGTGCCAGTACCGAGGGGGACAGTCTTAATTCACCCCTCCACTTT. It codes for CASTEGDSLNSPLHF.

This clone was observed once. The chain is built from TRBV27 and TRBJ2-1; TRBD1 matches 8 bases. V was clipped by 3 bases and J by 5 bases; unmatched bases: 3. Per germline, CDR1 MNHEY and CDR2 SMNVEV (reference sequence). The CDR3 has 14 residues. The CDR3 DNA reads as TGTGCCAGCAGTTTCCGACAGGGGCACAATGAGCAGTTCTTC. Translated: CASSFRQGHNEQFF.

V and J are TRBV27 and TRBJ2-3; TRBD1 aligns across 9 bases. The CDR3 has 15 amino acids. V lost 7 bases and J lost 7; bases outside the gene matches: 12. The germline gives CDR1 MNHEY, CDR2 SMNVEV (reference sequence). The CDR3 nucleotides read TGTGCCAGCAAACCCCGTGGGACAGGGTTGAATACGCAGTATTTT. It specifies CASKPRGTGLNTQYF.

V and J are TRBV6-1 and TRBJ2-6, with D perhaps matching TRBD1 (5 bases). Trimming removed 6 bases from V and 4 bases from J, with 13 bases in between. CDR1 and CDR2 from the germline V gene are MNHNS and SASEGT. The CDR3 runs to 15 residues. The CDR3 spells CASRQDPRGANVLTF. The CDR3 DNA follows: TGTGCCAGCAGACAGGACCCGAGGGGGGCCAACGTCCTGACTTTC.

This sequence joins TRBV7-9 and TRBJ1-4; the D is unclear. The CDR3 runs to 14 residues. The V end was cut by 5 bases, the J end by 7 bases, with 14 bases between. Germline-derived CDR1 and CDR2 are SEHNR and FQNEAQ (reference sequence). CDR3 amino acids: CASSLRSRPEKLFF. CDR3 DNA: TGTGCCAGCAGCCTCCGGTCTAGGCCTGAAAAACTGTTTTTT.

This clone was recorded a few times. This chain joins TRBV7-9 and TRBJ1-2, with 7 bases lining up with TRBD1. Germline V CDR1 and CDR2: SEHNR, FQNEAQ (reference sequence). This CDR3 has 14 amino acids. V lost 7 bases to trimming and J lost 8 bases; unmatched junction nucleotides: 13. CDR3 loop: CASKNRTGSRGYTF. CDR3 nucleotide sequence: TGTGCCAGCAAAAATCGGACAGGAAGCAGAGGCTACACCTTC.

This clone was detected only once. The chain employs TRBV5-1 and TRBJ2-6; weak D call: TRBD1 (6 bases). This CDR3 is built from 16 residues. CDR1 SGHRS and CDR2 YFSETQ come from the germline V gene. Trimming shortened V by 0 bases and J by 4 bases, and 11 bases separated the two germline ends. The CDR3 region has the DNA TGCGCCAGCAGCTTGGCACAGGGTCTCGGGGCCAACGTCCTGACTTTC. This sequence encodes CASSLAQGLGANVLTF.

The chain employs TRBV7-9 and TRBJ1-4; D is uncertain. The CDR3 is 13 amino acids. CDR1 SEHNR and CDR2 FQNEAQ come from the germline V gene (reference sequence). With 1 base removed from V and 8 bases from J, the gap between germline ends came to 8 bases. The chain's CDR3 is CASSLDEREKLFF. The CDR3 nucleotides read TGTGCCAGCAGCTTAGACGAGAGGGAAAAACTGTTTTTT. Variable domain in full (rest from reference TRBV7-9 and TRBJ1-4): DTGVSQNPRHKITKRGQNVTFRCDPISEHNRLYWYRQTLGQGPEFLTYFQNEAQLEKSRLLSDRFSAERPKGSFSTLEIQRTEQGDSAMYLCASSLDEREKLFFGSGTQLSVL.

This chain links TRBV28 with TRBJ1-6, with 12 bases fitting TRBD1. CDR1 and CDR2 (germline): MDHEN, SYDVKM. This CDR3 is built from 16 residues. Losses at the gene ends were 7 bases for V and 5 bases for J; bases not matched to a gene: 6. CDR3 in amino acids: CASKGQGAGDNSPLHF. CDR3 DNA: TGTGCCAGCAAGGGACAGGGGGCAGGGGATAATTCACCCCTCCACTTT. The full variable domain, with the rest looked up from reference TRBV28 and TRBJ1-6, is DVKVTQSSRYLVKRTGEKVFLECVQDMDHENMFWYRQDPGLGLRLIYFSYDVKMKEKGDIPEGYSVSREKKERFSLILESASTNQTSMYLCASKGQGAGDNSPLHFGNGTRLTVT.

The chain carries TRBV30 and TRBJ1-1, with unresolved D. The V end lost 4 bases, the J end lost 5 bases, and 17 bases lay between the germline ends. Germline-derived CDR1 and CDR2 are GTSNPN and SVGIG (reference sequence). The CDR3 covers 14 residues. The DNA for the CDR3 is TGTGCCTGGACTATCCGGGAGGGAGGGACTGAAGCTTTCTTT. Its translation is CAWTIREGGTEAFF.

The chain is built from TRBV28 and TRBJ2-3, with D unclear. The CDR3 consists of 12 residues. Germline V CDR1 and CDR2: MDHEN, SYDVKM. Trimming cost V 1 base and J 7 bases, with 6 bases left between them. The CDR3 here is CASSLSGYTQYF. The CDR3 DNA follows: TGTGCCAGCAGTTTATCAGGCTATACGCAGTATTTT. Looking up the rest from reference TRBV28 and TRBJ2-3 gives the full variable domain: DVKVTQSSRYLVKRTGEKVFLECVQDMDHENMFWYRQDPGLGLRLIYFSYDVKMKEKGDIPEGYSVSREKKERFSLILESASTNQTSMYLCASSLSGYTQYFGPGTRLTVL.

The CDR3 DNA follows: TGTGCCAGCAGCAAGGAACTAGCGGGAAGCGGGGATGAGCAGTTCTTC. This gives the protein CASSKELAGSGDEQFF. V is TRBV21-1 and J is TRBJ2-1; the table's D call, TRBD2, was not checked against the DNA. TRBV21-1 is listed as a pseudogene. The CDR3 totals 16 residues.

V is TRBV7-3 and J is TRBJ2-1; 16 bases line up with TRBD2. The CDR3 length is 20 residues. Looked up from germline, CDR1 is SGHTA and CDR2 is FQGTGA. Losses at the gene ends were 5 bases for V and 4 bases for J; bases not matched to a gene: 14. The CDR3 region is CASSPRGGTSGRAGYNEQFF. The CDR3 region has the DNA TGTGCCAGCAGCCCACGAGGGGGGACTAGCGGGAGGGCCGGGTACAATGAGCAGTTCTTC.

CDR3 in DNA: TGTGCCAGCATCGGACAGGGGAGCTCCTACAATGAGCAGTTCTTC. Amino acids: CASIGQGSSYNEQFF. The chain links TRBV28 to TRBJ2-1; 9 bases line up with TRBD1. The V segment lost 7 bases and the J segment 0 bases; nucleotides outside the gene matches: 4. The length of the CDR3 is 15 residues. Germline V CDR1 and CDR2: MDHEN, SYDVKM.

The table lists this clone with a few counts. The rearrangement uses TRBV4-3 and TRBJ1-4; TRBD1 aligns across 8 bases. The V gene's germline CDR1 is LGHNA and CDR2 YSLEER. Trimming took 5 bases from V and 6 from J; bases not matched to a gene: 11. The CDR3 is 16 residues long. The CDR3 here is CASSSLGQGGDEKLFF. In DNA form, the CDR3 reads TGCGCCAGCAGCTCGCTTGGACAGGGAGGGGATGAAAAACTGTTTTTT.

In its sample, this clone was seen a few times. This chain links TRBV5-4 with TRBJ2-7; D unclear. Per germline, CDR1 SGHNT and CDR2 YYREEE (reference sequence). The CDR3 is made up of 14 amino acids. V gave up 1 base and J gave up 2 bases, with 10 bases separating them. CDR3 sequence: CASSLNRNAYEQYF. CDR3 DNA: TGTGCCAGCAGCTTGAACAGAAATGCCTACGAGCAGTACTTC. The variable domain in full, with the rest retrieved from reference TRBV5-4 and TRBJ2-7, is ETGVTQSPTHLIKTRGQQVTLRCSSQSGHNTVSWYQQALGQGPQFIFQYYREEENGRGNFPPRFSGLQFPNYSSELNVNALELDDSALYLCASSLNRNAYEQYFGPGTRLTVT.

The V and J genes are TRBV6-5 and TRBJ2-7; tentatively, D is TRBD2 (6 bases). V was cut by 2 bases and J by 2 bases, with 16 bases left in between. From germline, CDR1 is MNHEY and CDR2 SVGAGI. This CDR3 spans 16 amino acids. The CDR3: CASSYGPGLATYEQYF. The CDR3 nucleotides read TGTGCCAGCAGTTACGGCCCGGGACTTGCCACCTACGAGCAGTACTTC.

The genes are TRBV10-3 and TRBJ2-1, with TRBD1 matching over 11 bases. The CDR3 consists of 14 residues. Germline trimming cut 3 bases from V and 7 bases from J; bases unmatched to any gene: 2. Germline loops: CDR1 ENHRY, CDR2 SYGVKD. DNA for the CDR3: TGTGCCATCAGTGATGGGACAGGGGGAAATGAGCAGTTCTTC. Residues: CAISDGTGGNEQFF.

Here the CDR3 reads CASRTLAGSYEQYF. The CDR3 DNA sequence: TGTGCCAGCAGAACACTAGCGGGATCCTACGAGCAGTACTTC. The chain recombines TRBV2 with TRBJ2-7; TRBD2 aligns across 10 bases. CDR3 length: 14 residues. J gave up 1 base and V 6 bases, and 3 bases lay outside the gene matches. Germline CDR1 and CDR2: SNHLY and FYNNEI.

This clone was observed once. The chain recombines TRBV7-9 with TRBJ2-5; 12 bases are shared with TRBD2. Germline V gene sequence: CDR1 SEHNR, CDR2 FQNEAQ (reference sequence). V shed 5 bases and J 2 bases; nucleotides not matched to a gene: 6. The CDR3 has 16 residues. CDR3 amino acids: CASSPSGRAGQETQYF. The CDR3 bases are TGTGCCAGCAGCCCTAGCGGGAGGGCCGGACAAGAGACCCAGTACTTC.

V gene TRBV5-1 combines with J gene TRBJ2-7; TRBD1 agrees at 9 bases. The CDR3 has 18 residues. In germline, CDR1 is SGHRS, CDR2 YFSETQ. V was pared by 4 bases and J by 2 bases, with 16 bases of the junction left unmatched. The CDR3 nucleotides are TGCGCCAGCAGCCTAGTCTCACCCGGGACAGGGTCTCCCTACGAGCAGTACTTC. It encodes CASSLVSPGTGSPYEQYF.

In regard to this clone: The same CDR3 arises from other DNA sequences in this sample as well. The chain employs TRBV2 and TRBJ2-7; TRBD2 matches at 8 bases. This CDR3 comprises 15 residues. Germline lookup yields CDR1 SNHLY and CDR2 FYNNEI. V was clipped by 4 bases and J by 0 bases; unmatched bases: 5. The CDR3 bases are TGTGCCAGCAGTGCGAATGCGGGAGGCTCCTACGAGCAGTACTTC. This codes for CASSANAGGSYEQYF.

V is TRBV18 and J is TRBJ2-1; D may correspond to TRBD1 or TRBD2 (10 bases each). This CDR3 is 22 amino acids long. The ends were cut back, 6 bases at V and 3 bases at J, with 36 bases in the middle. CDR1 KGHSH and CDR2 LQKENI come from the germline V gene. DNA for the CDR3: TGTGCCAGCTCCCCCTCCGGGACAGGGGATAAGCGGGAGGGTCGGCGCTACAATGAGCAGTTCTTC. Its translation: CASSPSGTGDKREGRRYNEQFF.

V is TRBV27 and J is TRBJ2-7; D remains ambiguous. V dropped 9 bases and J dropped 5 bases, with 14 bases sitting between them. The CDR3 is 12 amino acids. Germline CDR1 is MNHEY and CDR2 is SMNVEV (reference sequence). Written as DNA, the CDR3 is TGTGCCAGTGGGCCTTTACACGACGAGCAGTACTTC. Its protein is CASGPLHDEQYF.

The rearrangement links TRBV30 to TRBJ2-5; D is ambiguous. Germline V CDR1 and CDR2: GTSNPN, SVGIG (reference sequence). The CDR3 is made up of 14 amino acids. Trimming removed 0 bases at V and 0 bases at J, with 8 bases between. CDR3 bases: TGTGCCTGGAGTGTTCTTCGGTACCAAGAGACCCAGTACTTC. It is translated as CAWSVLRYQETQYF. Full variable domain (remainder filled in from reference TRBV30 and TRBJ2-5): SQTIHQWPATLVQPVGSPLSLECTVEGTSNPNLYWYRQAAGRGLQLLFYSVGIGQISSEVPQNLSASRPQDRQFILSSKKLLLSDSGFYLCAWSVLRYQETQYFGPGTRLLVL.